This T cell receptor (beta chain) was captured in a study of OX40 agonist ivuxolimab in advanced cancers. On the study more broadly: Ivuxolimab, an agonist antibody against OX40 (CD134), was given to patients.

This clone is labeled medium-sized. Germline CDR1 and CDR2: MNHNY and SVGAGI (reference sequence). V was cut by 2 bases and J by 0 bases, with 5 bases left in between. This CDR3 contains 13 residues. Repertoires were generated with immunoSEQ multiplex PCR, while TCRdb's copy carries only in-frame clones and drops some. The sample holds some 60,000 clones, more than 80% seen once. The chain links TRBV6-6 to TRBJ2-7; D uncertain. The TCR sequence derives from an adult with an advanced solid tumor such as melanoma, head and neck, liver or kidney cancer. Sequenced material: CD4+ or CD8+ T cells sorted from blood, taken in a trial of the OX40 agonist ivuxolimab. For the CDR3, the DNA is TGTGCCAGCAGTTACGATGGCTCCTACGAGCAGTACTTC. This encodes CASSYDGSYEQYF.